This entry lists 17 T cell receptor beta chains sequenced from one sample in a study of T-cell memory formation after mild COVID-19. A single record per CDR3 protein comes from TCRdb applying MiXCR to the 5' RACE reads. This table has fewer than 700,000 distinct CDR3 sequences, 20% to 25% appearing once. Source material: PBMCs or a T cell subset sorted from them (not recorded which). These receptors were taken from an adult woman who had mild COVID-19 (a few samples of this study predate the infection). Cell type and time point are not known.

The chain links TRBV7-2 to TRBJ2-2; D is perhaps TRBD2 (5 bases). This CDR3 is built from 16 residues. The V end was cut by 0 bases, the J end by 1 base, with 9 bases between. Germline V gives CDR1 SGHTA, CDR2 FQGNSA. CDR3 protein: CASSLAQAENTGELFF. The CDR3 nucleotides read TGTGCCAGCAGCTTAGCCCAAGCGGAGAACACCGGGGAGCTGTTTTTT.

This clonotype was counted a few times. The chain carries TRBV6-5 and TRBJ2-7; D is possibly TRBD1 (6 bases). From germline, CDR1 is MNHEY and CDR2 SVGAGI. The V end lost 0 bases, the J end lost 2 bases, and 11 bases lay between the germline ends. The CDR3 runs 15 residues. CDR3 region: CASSYSTGQTYEQYF. As DNA, the CDR3 is TGTGCCAGCAGTTACTCAACCGGACAGACCTACGAGCAGTACTTC.

This clonotype was counted a few times. The chain has TRBV28 and TRBJ2-7; D perhaps matches TRBD1 (5 bases). The germline V gene has CDR1 MDHEN and CDR2 SYDVKM. V was clipped by 4 bases and J by 2 bases, with 12 bases between them. The CDR3 totals 14 residues. The CDR3 protein is CASSSPMTAYEQYF. CDR3 coding DNA: TGTGCCAGCAGTTCCCCCATGACAGCCTACGAGCAGTACTTC. Full variable domain (missing parts from reference TRBV28 and TRBJ2-7): DVKVTQSSRYLVKRTGEKVFLECVQDMDHENMFWYRQDPGLGLRLIYFSYDVKMKEKGDIPEGYSVSREKKERFSLILESASTNQTSMYLCASSSPMTAYEQYFGPGTRLTVT.

The CDR3 is CASSLPREGGSTGELFF. CDR3 sequence (DNA): TGTGCCAGCAGCTTACCCCGTGAGGGAGGTTCCACCGGGGAGCTGTTTTTT. The chain recombines TRBV7-9 with TRBJ2-2; TRBD2 is a possible D gene (6 bases). The germline V and J ends were trimmed by 2 bases and 4 bases, with 17 bases remaining between them. The CDR3 totals 17 residues. The germline CDR1 and CDR2 sequences are SEHNR and FQNEAQ (reference sequence). Looking up the rest from reference TRBV7-9 and TRBJ2-2 gives the full variable domain: DTGVSQNPRHKITKRGQNVTFRCDPISEHNRLYWYRQTLGQGPEFLTYFQNEAQLEKSRLLSDRFSAERPKGSFSTLEIQRTEQGDSAMYLCASSLPREGGSTGELFFGEGSRLTVL.

This clonotype turned up a few times. This chain links TRBV4-2 with TRBJ2-7; TRBD1 matches at 7 bases. The CDR3 extends over 15 amino acids. Per germline, CDR1 LGHNA and CDR2 YNFKEQ. The J segment lost 0 bases and the V segment lost 3 bases, leaving 5 bases of the junction unmatched. The CDR3: CASSQRQGDSYEQYF. The CDR3 bases are TGTGCCAGCAGCCAGAGACAGGGAGACTCCTACGAGCAGTACTTC.

The chain links TRBV19 to TRBJ2-7, with D possibly TRBD1 on 6 matching bases. Trimming stripped 8 bases from V and 2 bases from J, with 16 bases between. Germline CDR1 reads LNHDA; CDR2 reads SQIVND (reference sequence). The CDR3 length is 14 residues. The CDR3 nucleotides read TGTGCCAGTGGGGGCCGAAGGGGACCCTACGAGCAGTACTTC. This translates into CASGGRRGPYEQYF.

This chain uses TRBV30 with TRBJ1-3; tentative D call: TRBD1 (5 bases). Germline values: CDR1 GTSNPN, CDR2 SVGIG (reference sequence). Trimming pared 0 bases from V and 2 bases from J, leaving 11 bases between. This CDR3 spans 15 amino acids. The CDR3 DNA reads as TGTGCCTGGAGTGTAGCCAGGGCGGCTGGAAACACCATATATTTT. Its protein is CAWSVARAAGNTIYF. Using reference TRBV30 and TRBJ1-3 for the parts outside the CDR3, the full variable domain is SQTIHQWPATLVQPVGSPLSLECTVEGTSNPNLYWYRQAAGRGLQLLFYSVGIGQISSEVPQNLSASRPQDRQFILSSKKLLLSDSGFYLCAWSVARAAGNTIYFGEGSWLTVV.

This clonotype has only a few counts. The chain is built from TRBV20-1 and TRBJ1-2; a possible D gene is TRBD1 (5 bases). Germline V gives CDR1 DFQATT, CDR2 SNEGSKA (reference sequence). The CDR3 covers 12 residues. Trimming shortened V by 3 bases and J by 8 bases, and 13 bases separated the two germline ends. CDR3 DNA sequence: TGCAGTGCTAGTCGGACAATAGGGGGCTACACCTTC. This sequence encodes CSASRTIGGYTF.

There are a few counts of this clonotype. The V gene is TRBV20-1, the J gene TRBJ2-1, with 9 positions matching TRBD2. The CDR3 runs to 15 residues. The germline V gene encodes CDR1 DFQATT and CDR2 SNEGSKA (reference sequence). Trimming cost V 6 bases and J 5 bases; bases outside gene matches: 11. The CDR3 sequence is CSASSGSGGNNEQFF. In DNA form, the CDR3 reads TGCAGTGCCTCCTCAGGGAGCGGGGGGAACAATGAGCAGTTCTTC.

This chain links TRBV29-1 with TRBJ2-3; D is possibly TRBD1 (6 bases). Germline V CDR1 and CDR2: SQVTM, ANQGSEA. This CDR3 comprises 14 residues. V dropped 6 bases and J dropped 5 bases, with 18 bases sitting between them. Here the CDR3 reads CSVLLIRGEDTQYF. The CDR3 DNA is TGCAGCGTCCTGCTAATCAGGGGAGAAGATACGCAGTATTTT.

In this sample, this clonotype turned up a few times. The gene calls are TRBV6-2 or TRBV6-3 and TRBJ1-4; D call uncertain. CDR1 is MNHEY, CDR2 SVGEGT, per germline. Trimming stripped 4 bases from V and 0 bases from J, with 9 bases between. This CDR3 is built from 15 residues. The DNA for the CDR3 is TGTGCCAGCAGTTCCGACGGAGCAACTAATGAAAAACTGTTTTTT. Translation gives CASSSDGATNEKLFF.

This clonotype was counted a few times. The chain joins TRBV7-2 to TRBJ2-3; 7 nucleotides line up with TRBD2. With V trimmed by 5 bases and J by 3 bases, 11 bases remained unmatched. The CDR3 is made up of 16 amino acids. CDR1 and CDR2 from the germline V gene are SGHTA and FQGNSA. The CDR3 spells CASSLSGGTITDTQYF. As DNA, the CDR3 is TGTGCCAGCAGCCTCAGTGGGGGGACTATAACAGATACGCAGTATTTT.

The J gene is TRBJ1-1, the V gene TRBV5-1; 8 bases agree with TRBD1. Germline assignment: CDR1 SGHRS and CDR2 YFSETQ. The CDR3 consists of 16 residues. V was pared by 3 bases and J by 0 bases, with 7 bases of the junction left unmatched. The CDR3 region is CASSSDRATMNTEAFF. The CDR3 DNA sequence: TGCGCCAGCAGCTCGGACAGGGCTACAATGAACACTGAAGCTTTCTTT. The whole variable domain, remainder taken from reference TRBV5-1 and TRBJ1-1, is KAGVTQTPRYLIKTRGQQVTLSCSPISGHRSVSWYQQTPGQGLQFLFEYFSETQRNKGNFPGRFSGRQFSNSRSEMNVSTLELGDSALYLCASSSDRATMNTEAFFGQGTRLTVV.

This clonotype was recorded a few times. The rearrangement joins TRBV2 to TRBJ1-5, with D perhaps matching TRBD1 (5 bases). Germline CDR1 is SNHLY and CDR2 is FYNNEI. V dropped 0 bases and J dropped 8 bases, with 11 bases sitting between them. The length of the CDR3 is 14 residues. CDR3 residues: CASSEARGPEPQHF. In DNA form, the CDR3 reads TGTGCCAGCAGTGAAGCGAGGGGTCCGGAGCCCCAGCATTTT.

Many counts were recorded for this clonotype. The chain is built from TRBV15 and TRBJ2-7; maybe TRBD2 (6 bases). Germline V lookup: CDR1 LNHNV, CDR2 YYDKDF (reference sequence). Trimming removed 3 bases at V and 6 bases at J, with 18 bases between. The CDR3 covers 15 residues. CDR3 in amino acids: CATSSARESSPEQYF. CDR3 in DNA: TGTGCCACCAGCAGCGCCCGGGAGAGTTCCCCCGAGCAGTACTTC.

This clonotype was found a few times. This chain links TRBV9 with TRBJ2-7; maybe TRBD1 (6 bases). The CDR3 totals 14 residues. Trimming shortened V by 0 bases and J by 2 bases, and 9 bases separated the two germline ends. Germline CDR1 is SGDLS and CDR2 is YYNGEE. The CDR3 bases are TGTGCCAGCAGCGTAGCTGGGGACACCTACGAGCAGTACTTC. Translated: CASSVAGDTYEQYF.

In its sample, this clonotype was seen a few times. The chain couples TRBV12-3 or TRBV12-4 to TRBJ1-1, with 9 bases matching TRBD1. V lost 5 bases to trimming and J lost 0 bases; unmatched junction nucleotides: 10. The CDR3 runs to 17 residues. CDR3 nucleotides: TGTGCCAGCAGTCGGGACAGGGCGGGTCCCATGAACACTGAAGCTTTCTTT. The encoded protein is CASSRDRAGPMNTEAFF.